This entry describes one TCR beta chain. The antigen remains unidentified. This entry belongs to a study of PD-1 blockade in mismatch repair-deficient tumors. The overall study: Enrolled about 2012-2016, patients had progressing, pretreated mismatch repair-deficient cancers of approximately 13 types. Study results and caveats: After pembrolizumab, tumor-resident clones rose rapidly, then generally contracted before radiologic responses.

Mismatch repair deficiency was confirmed in all patients, by PCR or immunohistochemistry. Three pembrolizumab responders had their TCRs sequenced. Germline V lookup: CDR1 LNHNV, CDR2 YYDKDF (reference sequence). V lost 3 bases to trimming and J lost 0 bases, with 4 bases between them. The CDR3 extends over 13 amino acids. Assay used: immunoSEQ multiplex PCR; TCRdb lists only in-frame clones, some missing. In the table there are tens of thousands of clones, roughly 86% of which are singletons. The V gene is TRBV15, the J gene TRBJ2-3; no definite D call. The sequence was obtained from an adult with mismatch repair-deficient cancer. Source: peripheral blood, taken 2 weeks after starting pembrolizumab. DNA for the CDR3: TGTGCCACCAGCAGGACTAGCACAGATACGCAGTATTTT. Protein: CATSRTSTDTQYF.